Listed below are T cell receptor beta chains from one sample, sequenced in a study of blood T cell repertoires in COVID-19. Repertoires were generated with immunoSEQ multiplex PCR, while TCRdb's copy carries only in-frame clones and drops some. The data show over 35,000 clones, with roughly 90% seen just once and 8% to 9% held by the top ten. Sequencing used peripheral blood. All receptors derive from a man between 60 and 75 years old with active COVID-19. CDR3s include the opening cysteine and the closing phenylalanine or tryptophan. The D gene is left open where the match is weak. Only part of the rows carry a size: once, few, many, or a class if the clone is expanded.

length | size | J | V | D | DNA | CDR3
14 | - | TRBJ2-2 | TRBV2 | - | TGTGCCACCACAGGGTTGTCATACACCGGGGAGCTGTTTTTT | CATTGLSYTGELFF
12 | - | TRBJ2-7 | TRBV29-1 | - | TGCAGCGTTTTTGACAGGATCTACGAGCAGTACTTC | CSVFDRIYEQYF
14 | - | TRBJ1-5 | TRBV7-2 | - | TGTGCCAGCAGCGTGGCGGTTAGCAATCAGCCCCAGCATTTT | CASSVAVSNQPQHF
14 | - | TRBJ2-3 | TRBV4-3 | TRBD1 | TGCGCCAGCAGCCCCCGACAGGGGGAAGATACGCAGTATTTT | CASSPRQGEDTQYF
15 | - | TRBJ2-1 | TRBV3-1/TRBV3-2 | - | TGTGCCAGCAGCCAGGATGGACACGGATACAATGAGCAGTTCTTC | CASSQDGHGYNEQFF
15 | - | TRBJ2-1 | TRBV7-9 | - | TGTGCCAGCAGCTTGCGGGACTTATCCTACAATGAGCAGTTCTTC | CASSLRDLSYNEQFF
12 | - | TRBJ2-6 | TRBV10-2 | - | TGCGCCAGCGAGTCTGGGGCCAACGTCCTGACTTTC | CASESGANVLTF
13 | - | TRBJ2-7 | TRBV30 | TRBD2 | TGTGCCTGGAGTAGGCGGGAGGGGGGCGAGCAGTACTTC | CAWSRREGGEQYF
11 | - | TRBJ2-1 | TRBV20-1 | TRBD1 | TGCAGTGCTAGTGATGGGACAGGATTTTTCTTC | CSASDGTGFFF
13 | - | TRBJ2-3 | TRBV5-1 | - | TGCGCCAGCAGCTTGACGGGCACAGATACGCAGTATTTT | CASSLTGTDTQYF
15 | - | TRBJ1-5 | TRBV19 | - | TGTGCCAGTAGTATAGCGGGGAGGGGCAATCAGCCCCAGCATTTT | CASSIAGRGNQPQHF
15 | - | TRBJ2-1 | TRBV6-5 | TRBD2 | TGTGCCAGCACAACTGCTAGCGGGACCTACAATGAGCAGTTCTTC | CASTTASGTYNEQFF
11 | - | TRBJ2-4 | TRBV25-1 | - | TGTGCCAGCAGTGAATTATACATTCAGTACTTC | CASSELYIQYF
14 | once | TRBJ2-1 | TRBV20-1 | TRBD2 | TGCAGTGCTAGTCTTGGGGCTCGGGGGGATGAGCAGTTCTTC | CSASLGARGDEQFF
15 | - | TRBJ2-7 | TRBV6-6 | - | TGTGCCAGCAGTCTCCCCCCGACGGGAATGGGGGAGCAGTACTTC | CASSLPPTGMGEQYF
15 | - | TRBJ2-5 | TRBV4-1 | - | TGCGCCAGCAGCCGAGGGGGGGGGCTCCAAGAGACCCAGTACTTC | CASSRGGGLQETQYF
12 | - | TRBJ1-6 | TRBV6-6 | TRBD1 | TGTGCCAGCGCAGGGGGCGATTCACCCCTCCACTTT | CASAGGDSPLHF
17 | - | TRBJ2-3 | TRBV5-4 | - | TGTGCCAGCAGCTTGAGGGAGTACGGCGGTAGCACAGATACGCAGTATTTT | CASSLREYGGSTDTQYF
14 | - | TRBJ2-7 | TRBV6-6 | TRBD1 | TGTGCCAGCAGTACGGGACAGGGGTTCTACGAGCAGTACTTC | CASSTGQGFYEQYF
15 | - | TRBJ2-1 | TRBV4-1 | TRBD2 | TGCGCCAGCAGCCAATGGAGCGGGGCAAACAATGAGCAGTTCTTC | CASSQWSGANNEQFF